Presented here are 13 T cell receptor beta chains from one specimen sequenced in a study of blood T cell repertoires in COVID-19. Sequencing was performed with immunoSEQ multiplex PCR; in TCRdb, only in-frame clones are kept and a portion is missing. The data contain about 130,000 clones, around 87% of them singletons. Input material: peripheral blood. The receptors here all came from an older woman with acute or convalescent COVID-19.

The V and J genes are TRBV7-9 and TRBJ1-5; D possibly corresponds to TRBD1 (5 bases). Trimming cost V 5 bases and J 7 bases, with 18 bases left between them. Germline V gene lookup returns CDR1 SEHNR and CDR2 FQNEAQ (reference sequence). The CDR3 has 15 residues. The CDR3 DNA reads TGTGCCAGCAGCGTGGACGGCCGGGGGGAGCAGCCCCAGCATTTT. Amino acids: CASSVDGRGEQPQHF. Complete variable domain (other parts from reference TRBV7-9 and TRBJ1-5): DTGVSQNPRHKITKRGQNVTFRCDPISEHNRLYWYRQTLGQGPEFLTYFQNEAQLEKSRLLSDRFSAERPKGSFSTLEIQRTEQGDSAMYLCASSVDGRGEQPQHFGDGTRLSIL.

This chain joins TRBV11-2 and TRBJ2-7; D gene uncertain. In germline, CDR1 is SGHAT, CDR2 FQNNGV. The V end was cut by 1 base, the J end by 5 bases, with 6 bases between. This CDR3 is 12 amino acids long. CDR3 sequence: CASSLGWHEQYF. CDR3 nucleotide sequence: TGTGCCAGCAGCTTAGGTTGGCACGAGCAGTACTTC. The variable domain in full, completed from reference TRBV11-2 and TRBJ2-7, reads EAGVAQSPRYKIIEKRQSVAFWCNPISGHATLYWYQQILGQGPKLLIQFQNNGVVDDSQLPKDRFSAERLKGVDSTLKIQPAKLEDSAVYLCASSLGWHEQYFGPGTRLTVT.

The chain has TRBV28 and TRBJ2-7, with D unresolved. CDR3 length: 14 residues. The germline V gene encodes CDR1 MDHEN and CDR2 SYDVKM. Trimming stripped 6 bases from V and 4 bases from J, with 16 bases between. In nucleotides, the CDR3 is TGTGCCAGCAGCGGATCCCCGAGGTCGTACGAGCAGTACGTC. This encodes CASSGSPRSYEQYV.

The V gene is TRBV11-2, the J gene TRBJ1-2; D is undetermined. Trimming took 0 bases from V and 4 from J, leaving 6 bases between them. Per germline, CDR1 SGHAT and CDR2 FQNNGV. The CDR3 sequence is 13 residues long. The CDR3 protein is CASSLDRFYGYTF. The CDR3 DNA reads TGTGCCAGCAGCTTAGACCGTTTCTATGGCTACACCTTC. The entire variable domain, with the rest obtained from reference TRBV11-2 and TRBJ1-2, is as follows: EAGVAQSPRYKIIEKRQSVAFWCNPISGHATLYWYQQILGQGPKLLIQFQNNGVVDDSQLPKDRFSAERLKGVDSTLKIQPAKLEDSAVYLCASSLDRFYGYTFGSGTRLTVV.

The chain joins TRBV11-3 to TRBJ2-7, with a possible D match to TRBD1 (5 bases). This CDR3 spans 14 amino acids. Deletions cut 5 bases from V and 6 bases from J, with 17 bases between. Germline CDR1 is SGHNT and CDR2 is YENEEA. Here the CDR3 reads CASSGPGPVIEQYV. The DNA for the CDR3 is TGTGCCAGCAGCGGGCCAGGGCCGGTAATCGAGCAGTACGTC.

V gene TRBV6-5 combines with J gene TRBJ2-7, with D perhaps TRBD1 (7 bases). CDR1 and CDR2 (germline): MNHEY, SVGAGI. The ends were cut back, 11 bases at V and 0 bases at J, with 17 bases in the middle. The CDR3 sequence is 14 residues long. The CDR3 reads CASERGDSSYEQYF. The CDR3 DNA reads as TGTGCCTCAGAGAGGGGGGACAGCTCCTACGAGCAGTACTTC.

The genes are TRBV19 and TRBJ1-5; 7 nucleotides align to TRBD1. The CDR3 totals 14 residues. CDR1 LNHDA and CDR2 SQIVND come from the germline V gene (reference sequence). V gave up 10 bases and J gave up 3 bases; unmatched junction bases: 9. This CDR3 is CATWDRLLNQPQHF. The CDR3 DNA follows: TGTGCCACCTGGGACAGACTACTCAATCAGCCCCAGCATTTT.

The gene calls are TRBV5-6 and TRBJ1-1; 7 nucleotides line up with TRBD1. Trimming removed 3 bases from V and 5 bases from J; junction bases left unmatched: 10. The CDR3 has 15 residues. In germline, CDR1 is SGHDT, CDR2 YYEEEE. CDR3: CASSSTGARGTEAFF. The CDR3 DNA reads as TGTGCCAGCAGCTCTACAGGGGCAAGAGGAACTGAAGCTTTCTTT.

The CDR3 region is CASSPSNRDNEQFF. The CDR3 DNA is TGCGCCAGCAGCCCCTCCAACAGGGACAATGAGCAGTTCTTC. The chain carries TRBV5-1 and TRBJ2-1, with D tentatively TRBD1 (6 bases). This CDR3 contains 14 residues. Germline V CDR1 and CDR2: SGHRS, YFSETQ. The V end was cut by 4 bases, the J end by 5 bases, with 13 bases between.

In its sample, this clone was seen a few times. J is TRBJ1-5 and V is TRBV19; TRBD1 matches 8 bases. Germline V gene sequence: CDR1 LNHDA, CDR2 SQIVND (reference sequence). The junction had 8 bases not matched to a gene; V was cut back by 10 bases and J by 6 bases. CDR3 length: 13 amino acids. The CDR3 spells CATSEDRAQPQHF. The CDR3 nucleotides are TGTGCCACCTCAGAGGACAGGGCTCAGCCCCAGCATTTT.

V usage is TRBV6-5 and J usage is TRBJ1-2; 7 bases match TRBD1. This CDR3 is built from 13 residues. Germline CDR1 MNHEY, CDR2 SVGAGI. V was clipped by 7 bases and J by 7 bases; unmatched bases: 9. CDR3 coding DNA: TGTGCCAGCACCTCCACCACAGGGGCTGGCTACACCTTC. This codes for CASTSTTGAGYTF.

This rearrangement joins TRBV5-1 to TRBJ1-5; TRBD1 agrees at 8 bases. Trimming took 1 base from V and 7 from J; bases not matched to a gene: 7. The CDR3 has 15 residues. From germline, CDR1 is SGHRS and CDR2 YFSETQ. CDR3 sequence (DNA): TGCGCCAGCAGCTTGACAGGGGGAAGTGAACAGCCCCAGCATTTT. Its translation is CASSLTGGSEQPQHF.

The chain couples TRBV5-1 to TRBJ1-1; 12 bases are shared with TRBD1. CDR3 length equals 18 residues. V was clipped by 3 bases and J by 1 base; unmatched bases: 10. The V gene's germline CDR1 is SGHRS and CDR2 YFSETQ. The CDR3: CASSWPKPGQGANTEAFF. The CDR3 DNA follows: TGCGCCAGCAGCTGGCCAAAACCGGGACAGGGGGCGAACACTGAAGCTTTCTTT.